This TCR beta chain came from a study of shared clonotypes between healthy human individuals. Turning to the study itself: Each donor's CD4 naive and CD4 memory cells filled three plates apiece, CD8 naive two, and CD8 memory one.

Germline-derived CDR1 and CDR2 are SGHTS and YDEGEE. The CDR3 length is 13 residues. With V trimmed by 0 bases and J by 12 bases, 4 bases remained unmatched. Assay runs were performed at deep level. The method was immunoSEQ multiplex PCR; TCRdb's version includes in-frame clones alone and lacks a portion of them. The sample shows a few million clones, 90% to 95% of them seen only once. Sequences were obtained from naive CD4+ T cells from PBMCs. Subset given: CD45RA+ positively selected. This clonotype was sampled from a man younger than 30 in good health. Some clones in this sample may be carry-over from other donors' samples. The J gene is TRBJ2-2, the V gene TRBV5-8; 8 bases are shared with TRBD1. This chain's CDR3 is CASSLGRTGKLFF. CDR3 in DNA: TGTGCCAGCAGCTTGGGGAGGACAGGGAAGCTGTTTTTT.